Listed below are T cell receptor beta chains from one sample, sequenced in a study of CD8 T cells in Susac syndrome. MiXCR, applied by TCRdb to the immunoSEQ multiplex PCR reads, yields one record per CDR3 protein. Of some 300,000 distinct CDR3 sequences detected, about 82% appear once; the ten largest clones hold around 0.22%. The sequenced sample was CD8+ T cells from PBMCs. The receptors here all came from a human donor with multiple sclerosis. The CDR3 runs from the conserved cysteine through the conserved F or W. A D gene is named only where the DNA matches it firmly. Some rows mark clone size as missing; the rest say once, few, many or name a class of expanded clone.

J gene	V gene	clone size	D gene	CDR3 protein	CDR3 DNA
TRBJ2-3	TRBV12-3/TRBV12-4	.	TRBD1	CARNPGPGGTGGADTQYF	TGTGCCCGCAACCCGGGGCCGGGGGGGACAGGGGGTGCAGATACGCAGTATTTT
TRBJ2-7	TRBV28	.	.	CASTPEGDWWDYEQYF	TGTGCCAGCACCCCTGAGGGGGACTGGTGGGACTACGAGCAGTACTTC
TRBJ2-5	TRBV19	once	.	CASSWDGEETQYF	TGTGCCAGTAGTTGGGACGGAGAAGAGACCCAGTACTTC
TRBJ2-5	TRBV2	.	.	CASSEGWGGEDETQYF	TGTGCCAGCAGTGAAGGTTGGGGGGGCGAGGACGAGACCCAGTACTTC
TRBJ2-1	TRBV19	once	TRBD2	CASSISASGANEQFF	TGTGCCAGTAGTATTTCGGCTAGCGGGGCCAATGAGCAGTTCTTC
TRBJ1-1	TRBV27	.	TRBD1	CASSLGTGASQSEAFF	TGTGCCAGCAGTTTAGGGACAGGGGCCTCCCAGTCTGAAGCTTTCTTT
TRBJ2-1	TRBV5-1	.	TRBD2	CASSRLAGYYNEQFF	TGCGCCAGCAGCCGTTTAGCGGGATACTACAATGAGCAGTTCTTC
TRBJ1-5	TRBV25-1	.	.	CASSETGFNQPQHF	TGTGCCAGCAGTGAGACAGGTTTTAATCAGCCCCAGCATTTT
TRBJ2-5	TRBV7-8	.	.	CASSLLVAASETQYF	TGTGCCAGCAGCTTATTGGTGGCCGCCTCAGAGACCCAGTACTTC
TRBJ2-2	TRBV4-3	.	TRBD2	CASSQDPGGRGAGELFF	TGCGCCAGCAGCCAAGATCCTGGCGGGAGGGGGGCCGGGGAGCTGTTTTTT
TRBJ2-1	TRBV9	.	.	CASSATGTEQFF	TGTGCCAGCAGCGCAACAGGGACCGAGCAGTTCTTC
TRBJ2-7	TRBV28	.	.	CASIKGGQMHSYEQYF	TGTGCCAGCATCAAGGGTGGTCAGATGCACTCCTACGAGCAGTACTTC
TRBJ1-5	TRBV4-3	once	.	CASSQDDGVGQPQHF	TGCGCCAGCAGCCAAGATGACGGGGTGGGTCAGCCCCAGCATTTT
TRBJ2-1	TRBV28	.	TRBD2	CASSLAGGPIEQFF	TGTGCCAGCAGTTTAGCGGGAGGGCCTATTGAGCAGTTCTTC
TRBJ2-1	TRBV28	.	TRBD1	CASSPPGQGIHNEQFF	TGTGCCAGCAGTCCGCCGGGACAGGGTATCCACAATGAGCAGTTCTTC
TRBJ2-7	TRBV28	.	.	CASSLIREWGYEQYF	TGTGCCAGCAGTTTGATCCGGGAGTGGGGCTACGAGCAGTACTTC
TRBJ2-1	TRBV6-2/TRBV6-3	.	TRBD1	CASRGQGSDEQFF	TGTGCCAGCAGGGGACAGGGAAGCGATGAGCAGTTCTTC
TRBJ2-5	TRBV19	.	TRBD1	CASSMFQGVETQYF	TGTGCCAGTAGTATGTTTCAGGGGGTAGAGACCCAGTACTTC
TRBJ2-1	TRBV4-1	once	TRBD2	CASSQAAGSGPYNEQFF	TGCGCCAGCAGCCAAGCAGCGGGTAGCGGGCCATACAATGAGCAGTTCTTC
TRBJ2-2	TRBV5-1	.	.	CASSPWVGENTGELFF	TGCGCCAGCAGCCCCTGGGTAGGGGAGAACACCGGGGAGCTGTTTTTT
TRBJ1-2	TRBV4-3	.	.	CASSQDKVYNGYTF	TGCGCCAGCAGCCAAGATAAGGTCTATAATGGCTACACCTTC
TRBJ2-5	TRBV28	.	.	CASSSDRVETQYF	TGTGCCAGCAGTTCGGACAGAGTAGAGACCCAGTACTTC
TRBJ2-1	TRBV7-3	.	.	CASRASGGKEQFF	TGTGCCAGCAGGGCCTCGGGGGGCAAGGAGCAGTTCTTC
TRBJ2-5	TRBV27	.	.	CASRTTADQETQYF	TGTGCCAGCAGGACGACAGCGGACCAAGAGACCCAGTACTTC
TRBJ2-3	TRBV6-5	few	TRBD2	CASSLTSGSTDTQYF	TGTGCCAGCAGTTTGACTAGCGGTAGCACAGATACGCAGTATTTT
TRBJ2-4	TRBV7-9	.	.	CASSSLQVEGIQYF	TGTGCCAGCAGCTCCCTTCAAGTTGAAGGCATTCAGTACTTC
TRBJ2-1	TRBV4-3	.	TRBD2	CASSQVSAGGGPGNEQFF	TGCGCCAGCAGCCAAGTGTCAGCGGGAGGAGGTCCGGGCAATGAGCAGTTCTTC
TRBJ2-1	TRBV19	.	.	CASSIYRNEQFF	TGTGCCAGTAGTATATATCGGAATGAGCAGTTCTTC
TRBJ2-3	TRBV29-1	.	.	CSVVGGPSTDTQYF	TGCAGCGTTGTAGGGGGTCCTAGCACAGATACGCAGTATTTT
TRBJ2-4	TRBV29-1	.	.	CSAAAERSQTLAKNIQYF	TGCAGCGCTGCCGCGGAAAGGAGTCAAACTTTAGCCAAAAACATTCAGTACTTC
TRBJ1-1	TRBV12-3/TRBV12-4	.	.	CASKDGGGAFF	TGTGCCAGTAAGGATGGAGGTGGAGCTTTCTTT
TRBJ2-3	TRBV29-1	.	.	CSVEITGAASTDTQYF	TGCAGCGTTGAGATCACGGGGGCGGCTAGCACAGATACGCAGTATTTT
TRBJ2-3	TRBV7-9	.	.	CASSRSPQADTQYF	TGTGCCAGCAGTAGGTCCCCCCAGGCAGATACGCAGTATTTT
TRBJ1-2	TRBV13	.	.	CASSLGPLMWAGNYGYTF	TGTGCCAGCAGCTTAGGCCCCCTGATGTGGGCAGGGAACTATGGCTACACCTTC
TRBJ1-1	TRBV16	.	.	CASSQFSSAGGNTEAFF	TGTGCCAGCAGCCAATTTAGTTCTGCCGGGGGAAACACTGAAGCTTTCTTT
TRBJ2-2	TRBV7-9	.	.	CASSPWDYTGELFF	TGTGCCAGCAGCCCTTGGGACTACACCGGGGAGCTGTTTTTT
TRBJ2-1	TRBV28	.	TRBD2	CASSLSGLAGDEQFF	TGTGCCAGCAGCCTCTCGGGACTAGCGGGAGATGAGCAGTTCTTC
TRBJ1-2	TRBV23-1	.	.	CASSQSYLWYRSNYGYTF	TGCGCCAGCAGTCAATCTTATCTCTGGTACAGGTCGAACTATGGCTACACCTTC
TRBJ2-5	TRBV20-1	.	.	CSASDPDPQTGIKETQYF	TGCAGTGCTAGTGATCCGGACCCGCAAACGGGGATTAAGGAGACCCAGTACTTC
TRBJ2-5	TRBV11-2	few	.	CASSFPGETQYF	TGTGCCAGCAGCTTCCCCGGAGAGACCCAGTACTTC
TRBJ2-5	TRBV29-1	.	.	CSVEDLQAPQYF	TGCAGCGTTGAAGATCTTCAGGCTCCCCAGTACTTC
TRBJ2-3	TRBV20-1	.	TRBD2	CSATEEWREDTDTQYF	TGCAGTGCTACAGAGGAATGGCGGGAGGACACAGATACGCAGTATTTT
TRBJ2-7	TRBV12-3/TRBV12-4	few	.	CASSSYSSYEQYF	TGTGCCAGCAGTTCTTATAGCTCCTACGAGCAGTACTTC
TRBJ1-4	TRBV13	once	.	CASSLSQSGGADEKLFF	TGTGCCAGCAGCTTAAGTCAATCGGGGGGCGCGGATGAAAAACTGTTTTTT
TRBJ2-2	TRBV28	once	TRBD1	CASSFQTGWGSGELFF	TGTGCCAGCAGTTTTCAGACAGGGTGGGGTTCCGGGGAGCTGTTTTTT
TRBJ1-1	TRBV4-2	.	TRBD1	CASSRETGPTEAFF	TGTGCCAGCAGCCGAGAGACAGGGCCCACTGAAGCTTTCTTT
TRBJ2-1	TRBV20-1	few	TRBD2	CSARDLAVYNEQFF	TGCAGTGCTAGAGATCTAGCGGTCTACAATGAGCAGTTCTTC
TRBJ2-5	TRBV5-1	.	.	CASSSGLLRETQYF	TGCGCCAGCAGCTCGGGACTTCTGAGAGAGACCCAGTACTTC
TRBJ2-7	TRBV27	.	.	CASGPQVVYEQYF	TGTGCCAGCGGACCTCAAGTTGTCTACGAGCAGTACTTC
TRBJ1-1	TRBV5-8	.	.	CASSLGPGSNTEAFF	TGTGCCAGCAGCTTGGGCCCAGGGAGCAACACTGAAGCTTTCTTT
TRBJ1-2	TRBV4-3	.	.	CASSQELRENYGYTF	TGCGCCAGCAGCCAAGAGTTAAGGGAAAACTATGGCTACACCTTC
TRBJ2-5	TRBV28	.	.	CASSLSQSQETQYF	TGTGCCAGCAGTTTGAGCCAGTCCCAAGAGACCCAGTACTTC
TRBJ2-7	TRBV7-9	.	.	CASSLSSINYEQYF	TGTGCCAGCAGCTTATCCAGTATCAACTACGAGCAGTACTTC
TRBJ2-7	TRBV4-3	.	.	CASSHIRDGGSYEQYF	TGCGCCAGCAGCCACATCCGGGACGGCGGTTCCTACGAGCAGTACTTC